This TCR beta chain is drawn from a study of T cell changes during pregnancy in multiple sclerosis. Some clones are missing from TCRdb's copy, which holds only in-frame ones; the method was immunoSEQ multiplex PCR. The table has fewer than 85,000 clones, 85% to 95% seen once. The V gene's germline CDR1 is MDHEN and CDR2 SYDVKM. The CDR3 spans 13 residues. V lost 4 bases and J lost 1, with 6 bases in between. Source: peripheral blood, taken after pregnancy. This TCR derives from a female donor in good health, enrolled as a control in a pregnancy study. V is TRBV28 and J is TRBJ2-3; D is undetermined. CDR3 region: CASSSAGTDTQYF. The CDR3 nucleotides read TGTGCCAGCAGTTCTGCGGGCACAGATACGCAGTATTTT.